This T cell receptor beta chain stems from a study of OX40 agonist ivuxolimab in advanced cancers. Study at large: Intravenous ivuxolimab was administered to patients every 2 weeks at 0.01 to 10 mg/kg. Study outcomes and limitations: Antigen specificity of clonally expanded peripheral T cells was not established. On average, CD8+ T cells showed a greater number of expanded clones than CD4+.

The protocol was immunoSEQ multiplex PCR, while the TCRdb copy is restricted to in-frame clones and leaves out a portion. The sample shows about 64,000 clones, 84% of them seen only once. On this clone: The antigen remains unidentified.

The V and J ends lost 2 bases and 6 bases respectively, with 6 bases between them. This CDR3 spans 12 amino acids. CDR1 SGHDT and CDR2 YYEEEE come from the germline V gene. This TCR was recovered from an adult with an advanced solid tumor such as melanoma, head and neck, liver or kidney cancer. The V gene is TRBV5-6, the J gene TRBJ2-1; D is unresolved. The input for sequencing was CD4+ or CD8+ T cells sorted from blood, taken in a trial of the OX40 agonist ivuxolimab. The CDR3 loop is CASSFYGNEQFF. The CDR3, as DNA: TGTGCCAGCAGCTTCTATGGCAATGAGCAGTTCTTC.